A selection of T cell receptor beta chains follows, all from one sample in a study of a mutant IDH1 vaccine in newly diagnosed glioma. The antigens these receptors bind are not known. TCRdb's table, derived via immunoSEQ multiplex PCR, lists solely in-frame clones and lacks some. The sample lists 60,000 or so clones, around 84% occurring once. The specimen comprised PBMCs, sampled from a glioma patient whose treatment included an IDH1 peptide vaccine. The origin of the receptors is a man aged 25 to 40 with glioma. The CDR3 runs from the conserved cysteine through the conserved F or W. The order of the fields is V gene, J gene, clone size, D gene, CDR3 protein, CDR3 DNA. D genes are given only for firm matches. Expanded clones get a size class; other rows say once, few or many, or leave the size out.

V gene: TRBV4-1; J gene: TRBJ2-1; clone size: .; D gene: .; CDR3 protein: CASSQGPGTSSYNEQFF; CDR3 DNA: TGCGCCAGCAGCCAAGGCCCCGGGACCAGCTCCTACAATGAGCAGTTCTTC
V gene: TRBV5-8; J gene: TRBJ2-3; clone size: .; D gene: .; CDR3 protein: CASSPPRVLTVSDTQYF; CDR3 DNA: TGTGCCAGCAGCCCACCCCGTGTTTTGACTGTGTCAGATACGCAGTATTTT
V gene: TRBV28; J gene: TRBJ2-1; clone size: .; D gene: .; CDR3 protein: CASSSRQRVYNEQFF; CDR3 DNA: TGTGCCAGCAGTTCCCGCCAGCGGGTCTACAATGAGCAGTTCTTC
V gene: TRBV21-1; J gene: TRBJ1-6; clone size: .; D gene: .; CDR3 protein: CAGETRDRDNSPLHF; CDR3 DNA: TGTGCCGGAGAGACCCGGGACAGGGACAATTCACCCCTCCACTTT
V gene: TRBV14; J gene: TRBJ1-2; clone size: .; D gene: .; CDR3 protein: CASSQLRVRYTF; CDR3 DNA: TGTGCCAGCAGCCAACTCAGGGTTCGCTACACCTTC
V gene: TRBV19; J gene: TRBJ2-2; clone size: .; D gene: TRBD1; CDR3 protein: CASSMLGTANTGELFF; CDR3 DNA: TGTGCCAGTAGTATGCTTGGGACAGCGAACACCGGGGAGCTGTTTTTT
V gene: TRBV5-4; J gene: TRBJ2-1; clone size: .; D gene: TRBD2; CDR3 protein: CASSLGGRGGIYNEQFF; CDR3 DNA: TGTGCCAGCAGCTTGGGAGGTCGGGGGGGGATCTACAATGAGCAGTTCTTC
V gene: TRBV7-8; J gene: TRBJ2-7; clone size: once; D gene: TRBD1; CDR3 protein: CASSSRQGAYEQYF; CDR3 DNA: TGTGCCAGCAGCTCGCGACAGGGGGCGTATGAGCAGTACTTC
V gene: TRBV15; J gene: TRBJ1-3; clone size: .; D gene: .; CDR3 protein: CATSRVPSGNTIYF; CDR3 DNA: TGTGCCACCAGCAGAGTTCCCTCGGGAAACACCATATATTTT
V gene: TRBV5-4; J gene: TRBJ2-1; clone size: .; D gene: TRBD2; CDR3 protein: CASSLGGGLSYNEQFF; CDR3 DNA: TGTGCCAGCAGCTTGGGCGGGGGGTTATCTTACAATGAGCAGTTCTTC
V gene: TRBV18; J gene: TRBJ1-5; clone size: .; D gene: .; CDR3 protein: CASSNVRGEGQPQHF; CDR3 DNA: TGTGCCAGCTCAAATGTAAGGGGTGAAGGGCAGCCCCAGCATTTT
V gene: TRBV2; J gene: TRBJ2-7; clone size: .; D gene: TRBD1; CDR3 protein: CASSSQGAGYEQYF; CDR3 DNA: TGTGCCAGCAGTTCTCAGGGGGCGGGCTACGAGCAGTACTTC
V gene: TRBV5-1; J gene: TRBJ1-2; clone size: .; D gene: .; CDR3 protein: CASSLETAAVYGYTF; CDR3 DNA: TGCGCCAGCAGCTTGGAGACGGCGGCGGTCTATGGCTACACCTTC
V gene: TRBV7-9; J gene: TRBJ2-3; clone size: .; D gene: .; CDR3 protein: CASSSGLISTDTQYF; CDR3 DNA: TGTGCCAGCAGCTCGGGACTGATTTCCACAGATACGCAGTATTTT
V gene: TRBV4-1; J gene: TRBJ2-2; clone size: once; D gene: TRBD2; CDR3 protein: CASSQVPQRGYTGELFF; CDR3 DNA: TGCGCCAGCAGCCAAGTGCCCCAGCGGGGTTACACCGGGGAGCTGTTTTTT
V gene: TRBV5-5; J gene: TRBJ2-2; clone size: .; D gene: .; CDR3 protein: CASSFGSYTGELFF; CDR3 DNA: TGTGCCAGCAGCTTTGGCAGTTACACCGGGGAGCTGTTTTTT
V gene: TRBV5-1; J gene: TRBJ2-1; clone size: .; D gene: TRBD2; CDR3 protein: CASSSGLAGLRGEQFF; CDR3 DNA: TGCGCCAGCAGCTCGGGACTAGCGGGGCTCAGGGGGGAGCAGTTCTTC
V gene: TRBV19; J gene: TRBJ2-7; clone size: once; D gene: .; CDR3 protein: CASSITRPTYEQYF; CDR3 DNA: TGTGCCAGTAGTATTACGAGGCCTACCTACGAGCAGTACTTC
V gene: TRBV15; J gene: TRBJ1-6; clone size: .; D gene: .; CDR3 protein: CATSRGGGLNSPLHF; CDR3 DNA: TGTGCCACCAGCAGAGGTGGGGGGCTTAATTCACCCCTCCACTTT
V gene: TRBV11-2; J gene: TRBJ1-5; clone size: .; D gene: TRBD1; CDR3 protein: CASSYSTGADQPQHF; CDR3 DNA: TGTGCCAGCAGCTACTCGACAGGGGCAGATCAGCCCCAGCATTTT
V gene: TRBV5-1; J gene: TRBJ1-6; clone size: .; D gene: .; CDR3 protein: CASSLNGFLGSYNSPLHF; CDR3 DNA: TGCGCCAGCAGCTTGAATGGGTTTTTGGGCTCCTATAATTCACCCCTCCACTTT
V gene: TRBV5-1; J gene: TRBJ1-1; clone size: .; D gene: .; CDR3 protein: CASSSGPMGTEAFF; CDR3 DNA: TGCGCCAGCAGCTCGGGCCCTATGGGGACTGAAGCTTTCTTT
V gene: TRBV9; J gene: TRBJ1-2; clone size: few; D gene: .; CDR3 protein: CASSPSRGDYGYTF; CDR3 DNA: TGTGCCAGCAGCCCTAGCCGGGGCGACTATGGCTACACCTTC
V gene: TRBV11-2; J gene: TRBJ1-4; clone size: few; D gene: .; CDR3 protein: CASSLPFNEKLFF; CDR3 DNA: TGTGCCAGCAGCTTGCCCTTTAATGAAAAACTGTTTTTT
V gene: TRBV5-6; J gene: TRBJ1-1; clone size: .; D gene: .; CDR3 protein: CASSLTVRVEAFF; CDR3 DNA: TGTGCCAGCAGCCTAACAGTTCGCGTAGAAGCTTTCTTT
V gene: TRBV6-1; J gene: TRBJ1-1; clone size: .; D gene: TRBD1; CDR3 protein: CASSVVRGSEAFF; CDR3 DNA: TGTGCCAGCAGTGTGGTCAGGGGGTCTGAAGCTTTCTTT
V gene: TRBV9; J gene: TRBJ1-2; clone size: .; D gene: .; CDR3 protein: CASSNSQGQVNYGYTF; CDR3 DNA: TGTGCCAGCAGCAACTCACAGGGACAAGTTAACTATGGCTACACCTTC
V gene: TRBV29-1; J gene: TRBJ2-5; clone size: .; D gene: .; CDR3 protein: CSVDRTAAQETQYF; CDR3 DNA: TGCAGCGTTGATAGGACAGCAGCCCAAGAGACCCAGTACTTC
V gene: TRBV5-1; J gene: TRBJ2-7; clone size: .; D gene: .; CDR3 protein: CASSSSTAYEQYF; CDR3 DNA: TGCGCCAGCAGCTCCAGCACAGCCTACGAGCAGTACTTC